This T cell receptor (beta chain) was sequenced for a study of shared clonotypes between healthy human individuals. V dropped 4 bases and J dropped 7 bases, with 16 bases sitting between them. The CDR3 is made up of 15 amino acids. Per the germline V gene, CDR1 is MNHNS and CDR2 is SASEGT. Healthy adults negative for HIV, lacking recent acute infections or vaccinations, served as donors. The authors loaded 150 to 250 ng DNA, 25,000 to 30,000 T cell genomes, into sorted-subset replicate PCRs. TCRdb's copy holds only in-frame clones and misses some; the assay was immunoSEQ multiplex PCR. The top ten hold about 0.13% of the sample, which has millions of clones, approximately 90% seen once. Findings and limits, study-wide: Sample collection involved blood only; tissue repertoires are likely different.

A note on this clone: Its antigen is undetermined.

This TCR was recovered from a man aged 18 to 35 in good health. The material sequenced was naive CD4+ T cells sorted from blood. Specified subset: CD45RA+ positively selected. The J gene is TRBJ1-4, the V gene TRBV6-1; the D gene is possibly TRBD1 (6 bases). Here the CDR3 DNA reads TGTGCCAGCAGTGGAGGCCGGGGGGCGCTTGAAAAACTGTTTTTT. It yields the protein CASSGGRGALEKLFF.